The present T cell receptor beta chain was sequenced within a study of monozygotic twins with inflammatory bowel disease (dated by TCRdb to the late 2010s). With respect to the entire study: The full study comprised some 30 monozygotic twin pairs: nine German pairs (four IBD-concordant, five IBD-discordant) and 19 IBD-discordant Danish pairs. Within discordant pairs, disease-associated traits were sought mainly by comparing IBD patients with their genetically identical healthy co-twins. Each individual had, on average, about 151 000 unique TCRalpha sequences and 181 000 unique TCRbeta sequences available for analysis.

Of note for this clonotype: Its antigen remains undetermined.

From the cysteine through the phenylalanine, the CDR3 covers 13 amino acids. The DNA sequence is not available. Library generation was performed with 5' RACE. The input for every TCR library was roughly 3,300 ng of total RNA. For each sample, cDNA was synthesized in eight separate reactions using SMARTScribe reverse transcriptase. During cDNA synthesis, unique molecular identifiers containing a 6-nucleotide sample barcode were introduced by template switching. Amplification of TCRalpha and TCRbeta cDNA involved two nested PCRs of approximately 17 and 9 cycles, and each PCR was followed by bead purification. Before amplification, the cDNA was both treated with uracil DNA-glycosylase and purified with the QIAquick PCR purification kit. The second PCR added Illumina TruSeq-compatible adapters along with sample-specific barcodes. Library quality and concentration were checked on TapeStation and Qubit, and libraries were pooled at around 5 ng each. Sequencing of pooled libraries was carried out on an Illumina HiSeq2500 single-index Rapid Run using 2 x 100 bp reads and custom sequencing primers. The published analysis was carried out like this. MiGEC version 1.2.6 was used for UMI-based consensus assembly, which corrected PCR and sequencing errors. MiXCR version 2.1.1 handled V(D)J alignment, clonotype assembly and CDR3 extraction. Normalisation of gene usage, clonotype sharing and MAIT/NKT TCR abundance was achieved by analysing the top 1000, 10 000 and 20 000 clonotypes per sample. After downsampling to 27 000 UMIs, diversity was calculated as the inverse Simpson index using the vegan R package. Paired Mann-Whitney U tests were applied to discordant twin pairs, and Benjamini-Hochberg correction was used for multiple testing. Following reprocessing of the reads by TCRdb, the data hold one row per CDR3 protein sequence and no DNA is available. In this record, the V and J calls reflect TCRdb's handling and not the investigators' own analysis. The data table for this sample lists about 380,000 distinct CDR3 sequences. Clones ranked in the top ten supply about 2.5% of the sample.

From each donor, an approximately 2.5 ml peripheral blood sample was collected into PAXgene tubes and kept at -80 degrees C. Total RNA was isolated from whole blood with the PAXgene blood miRNA kit on an automated QIAcube, without T cell sorting. Peripheral blood from monozygotic twin pairs concordant or discordant for inflammatory bowel disease was subjected to deep TCRalpha and TCRbeta repertoire profiling with unique molecular barcoding. Smoking habits were recorded for all twin pairs, with individuals classified as current, former or never smokers. Results and caveats for the whole study, not just this receptor: Distinction between different T cell subtypes could not be achieved in the analysis. No single strong signal or clonotype linked to IBD turned up in the results, so the idea that one exists was not supported. Compared with healthy twins, IBD patients shared fewer clonotypes with other individuals, and the difference was most pronounced in patients with signs of disease activity. A decrease in TCRbeta repertoire diversity, as measured by inverse Simpson index, was observed in IBD patients compared with their healthy co-twins. Because patients were on differing immunosuppressive treatments, the repertoires may have picked up extra background noise and inter-individual variability. Concordant and discordant twins showed no difference in repertoire similarity, possibly because of limited statistical power.

The material sequenced was blood. This TCR was recovered from a human donor with ulcerative colitis or Crohn's disease, or a healthy co-twin of an affected twin (not recorded which). Here the chain combines TRBV21-1 and TRBJ2-7. TRBV21-1 is given as a pseudogene. The CDR3 reads as follows: CASSIYSSYEQYF.